This T cell receptor beta chain was sequenced for a study of CD8 T cells in Susac syndrome. CDR3 length equals 20 residues. Germline CDR1 and CDR2: MNHEY and SMNVEV (reference sequence). Germline trimming cut 8 bases from V and 0 bases from J; bases unmatched to any gene: 22. The RNA input was about 0.5 to 1 ug, and it was reverse transcribed with random hexamers. The amplification used immunoSEQ multiplex PCR on TCR beta CDR3; it spanned 54 Vbeta and 13 Jbeta. TCRdb fed the immunoSEQ multiplex PCR reads into MiXCR, producing one record per CDR3 protein. The sample gives 250,000 to 300,000 distinct CDR3 sequences, about 88% of which show up once; approximately 0.12% is in the top ten.

The receptor was derived from a human donor with multiple sclerosis. The sample taken for sequencing was CD8+ T cells from PBMCs. V is TRBV27 and J is TRBJ2-7; 10 bases are a match to TRBD2. CDR3 DNA sequence: TGTGCCAGCCGATTCCCGTCACTAGCGGGATGCATACATCGCTCCTACGAGCAGTACTTC. This translates into CASRFPSLAGCIHRSYEQYF.